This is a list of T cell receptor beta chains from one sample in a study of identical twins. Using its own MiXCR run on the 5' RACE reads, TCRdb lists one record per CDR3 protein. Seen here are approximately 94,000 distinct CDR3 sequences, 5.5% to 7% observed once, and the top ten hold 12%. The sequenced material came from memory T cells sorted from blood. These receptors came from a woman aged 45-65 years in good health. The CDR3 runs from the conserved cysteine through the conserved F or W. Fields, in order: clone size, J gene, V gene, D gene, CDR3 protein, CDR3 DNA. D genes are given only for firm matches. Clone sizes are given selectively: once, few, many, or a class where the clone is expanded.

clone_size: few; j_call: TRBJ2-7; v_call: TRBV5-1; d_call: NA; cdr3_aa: CASSLGGGYEQYF; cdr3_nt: TGCGCCAGCAGCTTGGGAGGAGGCTACGAGCAGTACTTC
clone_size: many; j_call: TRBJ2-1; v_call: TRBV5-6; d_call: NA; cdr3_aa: CASSGILSYNEQFF; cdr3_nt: TGTGCCAGCAGCGGGATCCTCTCCTACAATGAGCAGTTCTTC
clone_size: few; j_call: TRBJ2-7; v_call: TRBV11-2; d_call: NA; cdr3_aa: CASSPQDRTYEQYF; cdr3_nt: TGTGCCAGCAGCCCCCAGGACAGAACCTACGAGCAGTACTTC
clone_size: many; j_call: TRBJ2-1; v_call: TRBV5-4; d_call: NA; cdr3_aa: CASSLVGYTDEQFF; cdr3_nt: TGTGCCAGCAGCTTGGTGGGCTACACGGATGAGCAGTTCTTC
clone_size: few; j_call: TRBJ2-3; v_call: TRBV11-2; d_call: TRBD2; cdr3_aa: CASSSPLAGVTDTQYF; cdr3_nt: TGTGCCAGCAGCTCACCACTAGCGGGAGTGACAGATACGCAGTATTTT
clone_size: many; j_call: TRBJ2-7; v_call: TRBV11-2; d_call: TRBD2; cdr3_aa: CASTVEGRAFGEQYF; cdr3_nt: TGTGCCAGCACTGTAGAAGGGAGGGCCTTCGGCGAGCAGTACTTC
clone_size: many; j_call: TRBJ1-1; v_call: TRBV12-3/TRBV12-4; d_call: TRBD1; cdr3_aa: CASGTDVVTEAFF; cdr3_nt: TGTGCCTCCGGGACAGATGTGGTCACTGAAGCTTTCTTT
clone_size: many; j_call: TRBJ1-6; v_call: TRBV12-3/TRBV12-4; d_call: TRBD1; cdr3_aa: CASSTGTDNSPLHF; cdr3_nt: TGTGCCAGCAGTACCGGGACAGACAATTCACCCCTCCACTTT
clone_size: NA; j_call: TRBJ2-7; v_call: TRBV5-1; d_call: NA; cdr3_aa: CASSLRVTYEQYF; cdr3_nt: TGCGCCAGCAGCTTGAGAGTCACCTACGAGCAGTACTTC
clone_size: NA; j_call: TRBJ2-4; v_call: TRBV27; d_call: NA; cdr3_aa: CASSFASPNIQYF; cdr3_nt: TGTGCCAGCAGTTTCGCTAGCCCAAACATTCAGTACTTC
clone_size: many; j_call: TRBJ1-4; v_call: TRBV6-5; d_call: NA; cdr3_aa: CASSYTGPTSPNEKLFF; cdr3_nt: TGTGCCAGCAGTTACACAGGGCCGACATCTCCTAATGAAAAACTGTTTTTT
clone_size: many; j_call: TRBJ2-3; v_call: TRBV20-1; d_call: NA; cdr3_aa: CSARDLLRDTDTQYF; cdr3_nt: TGCAGTGCTAGAGATCTACTCAGAGACACAGATACGCAGTATTTT
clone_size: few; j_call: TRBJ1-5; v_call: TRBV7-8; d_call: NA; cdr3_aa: CASSREGRRPQHF; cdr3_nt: TGTGCCAGCAGCCGGGAGGGCAGGCGGCCCCAGCATTTT
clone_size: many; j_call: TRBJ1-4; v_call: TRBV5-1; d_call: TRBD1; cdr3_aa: CASSDRRGQGDEKLFF; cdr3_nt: TGCGCCAGCAGCGACCGTAGGGGACAGGGGGACGAAAAACTGTTTTTT
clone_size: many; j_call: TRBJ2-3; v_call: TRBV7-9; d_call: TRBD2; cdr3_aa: CASSSPGLALTDTQYF; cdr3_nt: TGTGCCAGCAGCTCCCCGGGACTAGCGTTGACAGATACGCAGTATTTT
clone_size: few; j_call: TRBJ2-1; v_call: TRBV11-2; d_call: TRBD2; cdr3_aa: CASSLDRVAGGNEQFF; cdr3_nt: TGTGCCAGCAGCTTAGATCGCGTAGCGGGAGGAAATGAGCAGTTCTTC
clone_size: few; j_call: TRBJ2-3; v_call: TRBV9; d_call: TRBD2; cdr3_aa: CASSVEGRATDTQYF; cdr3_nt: TGTGCCAGCAGCGTCGAGGGGAGGGCCACAGATACGCAGTATTTT
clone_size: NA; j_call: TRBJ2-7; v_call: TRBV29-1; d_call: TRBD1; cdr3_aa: CSVNTVGQGVHEQYF; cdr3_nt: TGCAGCGTGAACACAGTAGGACAGGGGGTCCACGAGCAGTACTTC
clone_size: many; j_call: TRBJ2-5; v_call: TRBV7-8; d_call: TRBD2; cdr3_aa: CASSPGPGLAGEETQYF; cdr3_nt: TGTGCCAGCAGCCCCGGCCCGGGACTAGCGGGGGAAGAGACCCAGTACTTC
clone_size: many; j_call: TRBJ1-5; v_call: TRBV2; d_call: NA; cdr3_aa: CASSESRSNQPQHF; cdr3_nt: TGTGCCAGCAGTGAAAGCAGGAGCAATCAGCCCCAGCATTTT
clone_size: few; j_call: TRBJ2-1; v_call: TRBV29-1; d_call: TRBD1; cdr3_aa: CSVEGGQGGYNEQFF; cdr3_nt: TGCAGCGTTGAGGGGGGACAGGGGGGCTACAATGAGCAGTTCTTC
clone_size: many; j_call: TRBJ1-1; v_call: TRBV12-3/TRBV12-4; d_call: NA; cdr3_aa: CASRMDPGRAFF; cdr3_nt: TGTGCCAGCAGGATGGACCCAGGCCGGGCTTTCTTT
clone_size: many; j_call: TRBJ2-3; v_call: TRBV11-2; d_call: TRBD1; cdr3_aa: CASSGQGISDTQYF; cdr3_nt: TGTGCCAGCAGTGGACAGGGAATTTCAGATACGCAGTATTTT
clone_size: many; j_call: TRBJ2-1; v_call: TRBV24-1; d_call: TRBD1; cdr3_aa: CATSRTGRYNEQFF; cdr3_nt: TGTGCCACCAGCCGGACAGGGCGCTACAATGAGCAGTTCTTC
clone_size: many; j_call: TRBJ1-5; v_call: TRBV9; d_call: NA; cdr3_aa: CASSVGGDTNQPQHF; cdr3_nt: TGTGCCAGCAGCGTAGGGGGGGACACCAATCAGCCCCAGCATTTT
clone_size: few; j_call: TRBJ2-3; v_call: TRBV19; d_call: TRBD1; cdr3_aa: CASSMGQKHTDTQYF; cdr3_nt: TGTGCCAGTAGTATGGGACAGAAGCACACAGATACGCAGTATTTT
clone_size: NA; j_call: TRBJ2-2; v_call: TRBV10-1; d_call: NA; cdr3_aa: CASSGGGTDRGRGTGELFF; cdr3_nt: TGCGCCAGCAGCGGAGGGGGGACAGACCGGGGAAGGGGCACCGGGGAGCTGTTTTTT
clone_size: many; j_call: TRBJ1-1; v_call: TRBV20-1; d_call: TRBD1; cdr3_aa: CSAGQGIREAFF; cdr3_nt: TGCAGTGCTGGACAGGGGATAAGGGAAGCTTTCTTT
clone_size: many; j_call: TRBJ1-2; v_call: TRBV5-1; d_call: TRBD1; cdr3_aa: CASSLVVGQASYGYTF; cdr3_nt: TGCGCCAGCAGCTTGGTTGTGGGACAGGCGTCCTATGGCTACACCTTC
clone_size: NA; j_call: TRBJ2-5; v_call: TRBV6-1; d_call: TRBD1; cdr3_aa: CASSRPGTGIKETQYF; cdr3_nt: TGTGCCAGCAGTAGGCCCGGGACAGGGATCAAAGAGACCCAGTACTTC
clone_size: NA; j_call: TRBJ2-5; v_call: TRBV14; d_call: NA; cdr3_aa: CASSQDFGPQETQYF; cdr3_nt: TGTGCCAGCAGCCAAGATTTCGGTCCACAAGAGACCCAGTACTTC
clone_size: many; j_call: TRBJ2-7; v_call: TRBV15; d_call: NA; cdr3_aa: CATSREQTSYEQYF; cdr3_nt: TGTGCCACCAGCAGAGAACAGACCTCCTACGAGCAGTACTTC
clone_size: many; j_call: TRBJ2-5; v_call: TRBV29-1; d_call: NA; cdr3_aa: CSVERSKGGVETQYF; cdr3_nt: TGCAGCGTTGAACGCTCGAAGGGGGGGGTGGAGACCCAGTACTTC
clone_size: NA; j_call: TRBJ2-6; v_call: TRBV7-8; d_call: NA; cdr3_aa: CASSLISSGANVLTF; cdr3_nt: TGTGCCAGCAGCTTGATTAGCTCTGGGGCCAACGTCCTGACTTTC
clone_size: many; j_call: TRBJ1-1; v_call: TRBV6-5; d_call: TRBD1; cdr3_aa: CASRGQGAGDTEAFF; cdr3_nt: TGTGCCAGCAGGGGACAGGGGGCGGGCGACACTGAAGCTTTCTTT
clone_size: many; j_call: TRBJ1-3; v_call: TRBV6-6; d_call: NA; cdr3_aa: CASSYSPPSGGANTIYF; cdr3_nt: TGTGCCAGCAGTTACTCACCCCCCAGCGGGGGCGCAAACACCATATATTTT
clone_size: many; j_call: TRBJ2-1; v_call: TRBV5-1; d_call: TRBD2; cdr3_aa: CASSFQAGVPSEQFF; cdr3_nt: TGCGCCAGCAGCTTTCAGGCGGGAGTTCCCAGTGAGCAGTTCTTC
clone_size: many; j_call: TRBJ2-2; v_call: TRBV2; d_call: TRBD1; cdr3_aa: CASSVRQGGTGELFF; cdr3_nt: TGTGCCAGCAGTGTCAGACAGGGTGGCACCGGGGAGCTGTTTTTT
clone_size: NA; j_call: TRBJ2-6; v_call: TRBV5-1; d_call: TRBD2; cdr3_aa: CASSLGGTNSGANVLTF; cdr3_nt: TGCGCCAGCAGCTTAGGCGGGACTAACTCTGGGGCCAACGTCCTGACTTTC
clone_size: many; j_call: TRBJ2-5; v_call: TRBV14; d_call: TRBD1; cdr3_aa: CASSQGDRAFKETQYF; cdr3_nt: TGTGCCAGCAGCCAAGGGGACAGGGCTTTCAAAGAGACCCAGTACTTC
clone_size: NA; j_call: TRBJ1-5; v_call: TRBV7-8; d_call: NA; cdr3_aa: CASSLVQARSNQPQHF; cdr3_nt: TGTGCCAGCAGCTTAGTCCAGGCAAGGAGCAATCAGCCCCAGCATTTT
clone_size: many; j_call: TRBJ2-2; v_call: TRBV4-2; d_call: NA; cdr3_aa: CASSPRGPQTAGELFF; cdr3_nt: TGTGCCAGCAGCCCGAGGGGCCCCCAAACGGCCGGGGAGCTGTTTTTT
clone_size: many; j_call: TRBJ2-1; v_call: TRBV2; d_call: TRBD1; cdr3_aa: CASSESGTGAGEQFF; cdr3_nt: TGTGCCAGCAGTGAATCTGGGACAGGGGCCGGGGAGCAGTTCTTC
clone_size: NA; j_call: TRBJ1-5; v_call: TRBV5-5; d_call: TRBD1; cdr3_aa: CASSIGTGKPNQPQHF; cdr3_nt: TGTGCCAGCAGCATCGGGACAGGGAAACCCAATCAGCCCCAGCATTTT